This T cell receptor beta chain was observed in a study of tumor-infiltrating lymphocytes in localized non-small cell lung cancer (dated by TCRdb to the early 2020s). About the study as a whole: The cohort included patients whose samples were collected after neoadjuvant chemotherapy, as well as both smokers and never-smokers and several histologies. Each patient provided resected tumor tissue plus uninvolved lung tissue from the same patient, with the uninvolved lung tissue described as non-adjacent to the tumor. Flow cytometry, multiplex immunofluorescence, RNA-seq, exome sequencing and proteomics were applied to the same patients as TCR sequencing, which was one of several integrated assays. In total, the ICON cohort consisted of approximately 140 surgical patients with localized non-small cell lung cancer who had their tumors resected. The paired tumor versus uninvolved lung comparison of immunoSEQ T-cell fraction included approximately 55 patients. The study at large found these results: Because different assays used different pieces of the same tissue, technical variation could not be distinguished from intratumor heterogeneity. Because assay coverage varied across patients depending on available tissue quantity, TCR sequencing was performed for only a subset of the cohort. In line with immunofluorescence CD3 counts, TCRbeta sequencing supported higher T cell infiltration in tumors compared with uninvolved lung tissue. TCR-derived T-cell fraction did not differ between the flow cytometry-defined immunotypes IM1 (good prognosis) and IM2 (poor prognosis).

Enrollment in ICON was initiated in April 2016, and the last patient was enrolled in 2018. From a subcohort of about 80 patients, fresh tumor and matched uninvolved tissue were collected for in-depth immune analyses, including TCR sequencing. DNA for TCR sequencing was isolated from bulk tissue, and no cell sorting was done. As to this clone: Its antigen is currently not known. The record has no base qualities; no much larger clone is one base away.

V lost 4 bases and J lost 2 bases, and the count of bases not matched to a germline gene is 9. CDR1 and CDR2 (MGHRA, YSYEKL) derive from the germline V gene. Reading from cysteine to phenylalanine, the CDR3 counts 16 amino acids. This entry keeps only the CDR3 DNA: 48 bases, framed from base 1. The immunoSEQ assay used for TCR sequencing gave the T-cell fraction in both tumor and uninvolved lung tissue. For the original study's pipeline: For survival analysis, patients were divided into high (upper tertile) and low (lower two tertiles) T-cell fraction groups, which were compared by log-rank test. A signed-rank test was used to test differences in T-cell fraction between paired tumor and uninvolved lung samples. What TCRdb holds here is the immuneACCESS table cut down to in-frame rearrangements. Part of the clones is not present; checked against another copy, under half of the missing clones reflect an unresolved V gene, and the others are unexplained. The DNA was the basis for D and trimming; V, J and clone size are from that table. Recorded for this sample are approximately 8,100 clones; roughly two thirds of them occurred a single time. Roughly 9.9% of the sample is held by the ten biggest clonotypes.

Source material: uninvolved lung tissue not adjacent to the tumor. This receptor was taken from a human donor with non-small cell lung cancer. The receptor chain draws on TRBV4-1 and TRBJ1-1, with TRBD1 matching 8 junction bases. The bases are TGCGCCAGCAGCCCGGGGCCAGGGGGCGGCAACACTGAAGCTTTCTTT. It is translated as CASSPGPGGGNTEAFF.